This TCR beta chain was identified in a study of neurological immune-mediated disorders. The study's findings and limits: There was no association between the multiple sclerosis repertoire cluster and any clinical or MRI feature. Phylogenetic grouping assigned the repertoires of 18 of 34 multiple sclerosis patients to a single cluster of related CDR3 sequences. This cluster may be a repertoire-level signature.

The CDR3 is 13 residues long. V was shortened by 7 bases and J by 4 bases, with 12 bases between the two germline ends. Per the germline V gene, CDR1 is SGHRS and CDR2 is YFSETQ. One entry per CDR3 protein, called by TCRdb with MiXCR from the 5' RACE reads. The sample has around 68,000 distinct CDR3 sequences; around 4% are singletons. This clonotype has at least ten counts. Antigen specificity is unknown. The sample was PBMCs. The V gene is TRBV5-1, the J gene TRBJ1-3, with D uncertain. This TCR was sampled from a man over 45 with multiple sclerosis. The CDR3 DNA is TGCGCCAGCCGAACTCATCGGGGAAACACCATATATTTT. The encoded protein is CASRTHRGNTIYF. The whole variable domain, filled in from reference TRBV5-1 and TRBJ1-3, reads KAGVTQTPRYLIKTRGQQVTLSCSPISGHRSVSWYQQTPGQGLQFLFEYFSETQRNKGNFPGRFSGRQFSNSRSEMNVSTLELGDSALYLCASRTHRGNTIYFGEGSWLTVV.